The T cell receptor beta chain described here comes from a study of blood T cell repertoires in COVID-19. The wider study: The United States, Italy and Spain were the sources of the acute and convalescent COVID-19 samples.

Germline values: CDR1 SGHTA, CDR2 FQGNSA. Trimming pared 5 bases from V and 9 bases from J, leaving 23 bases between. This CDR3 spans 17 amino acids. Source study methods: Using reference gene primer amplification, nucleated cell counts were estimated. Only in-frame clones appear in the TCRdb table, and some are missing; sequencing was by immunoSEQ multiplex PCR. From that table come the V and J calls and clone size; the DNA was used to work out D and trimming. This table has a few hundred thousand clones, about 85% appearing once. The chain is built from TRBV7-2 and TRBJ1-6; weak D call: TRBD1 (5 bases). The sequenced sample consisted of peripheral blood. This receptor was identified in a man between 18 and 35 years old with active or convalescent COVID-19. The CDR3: CASSPLSVGGLVSPLHF. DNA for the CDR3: TGTGCCAGCAGCCCCCTATCGGTTGGGGGGTTAGTTTCACCCCTCCACTTT.